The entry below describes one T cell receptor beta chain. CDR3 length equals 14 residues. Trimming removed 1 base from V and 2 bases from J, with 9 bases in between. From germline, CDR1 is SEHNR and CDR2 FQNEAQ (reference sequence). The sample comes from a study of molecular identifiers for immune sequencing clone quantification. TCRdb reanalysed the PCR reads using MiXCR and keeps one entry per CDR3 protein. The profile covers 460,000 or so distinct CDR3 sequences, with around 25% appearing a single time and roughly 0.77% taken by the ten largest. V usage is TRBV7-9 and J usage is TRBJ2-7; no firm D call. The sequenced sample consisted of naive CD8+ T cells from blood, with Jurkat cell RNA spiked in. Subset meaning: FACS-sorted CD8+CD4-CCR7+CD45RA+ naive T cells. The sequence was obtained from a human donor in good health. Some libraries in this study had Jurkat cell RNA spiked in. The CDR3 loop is CASSLDGKPYEQYF. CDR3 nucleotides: TGTGCCAGCAGCTTAGATGGGAAACCCTACGAGCAGTACTTC.